These 11 T cell receptor beta chains came from one sample sequenced in a study of blood T cell repertoires in COVID-19. Using immunoSEQ multiplex PCR, the repertoire was profiled, and TCRdb retains in-frame clones only, with some absent. This sample has about 190,000 clones, with more than 70% found just once. The sequenced material came from PBMCs or T cells enriched from blood (not recorded which). All receptors come from a woman aged 25 to 39 who had recovered from COVID-19.

The chain joins TRBV19 to TRBJ1-2, with 8 bases aligning to TRBD1. The germline V gene encodes CDR1 LNHDA and CDR2 SQIVND (reference sequence). CDR3 length: 14 amino acids. V was clipped by 7 bases and J by 1 base; unmatched bases: 5. CDR3 DNA sequence: TGTGCCAGTATGGCCAGGGGGCGTAACTATGGCTACACCTTC. It specifies CASMARGRNYGYTF.

This chain links TRBV9 with TRBJ1-2; D is possibly TRBD1 (5 bases). The germline V gene has CDR1 SGDLS and CDR2 YYNGEE. The CDR3 consists of 16 residues. V lost 4 bases and J 4 bases, leaving 20 bases between the germline ends. DNA for the CDR3: TGTGCCAGCAGCCCTTCCGCGGGGGGTGTTATCTATGGCTACACCTTC. Translated, it gives CASSPSAGGVIYGYTF.

The rearrangement uses TRBV29-1 and TRBJ2-3; 13 positions match TRBD2. Germline loops: CDR1 SQVTM, CDR2 ANQGSEA. The CDR3 extends over 15 amino acids. V trimming: 6 bases; J trimming: 8 bases; junction bases outside the gene matches: 11. In DNA, the CDR3 is TGCAGCGTGGTCGGGACTAGCGGGAATTGGGGTACGCAGTATTTT. This gives the protein CSVVGTSGNWGTQYF.

This chain uses TRBV29-1 with TRBJ1-2, with a tentative D call TRBD1 (5 bases). The CDR3 has 13 amino acids. V lost 2 bases and J lost 4, with 11 bases in between. Germline loops: CDR1 SQVTM, CDR2 ANQGSEA. DNA of the CDR3: TGCAGCGTTGAAAGCCAGGGAGGCTATGGCTACACCTTC. Its translation is CSVESQGGYGYTF.

CDR3 coding DNA: TGTGCCAGCAGCTGGGGGACAGGGGGCTCCCAAGAGACCCAGTACTTC. Its translation: CASSWGTGGSQETQYF. The gene calls are TRBV5-8 and TRBJ2-5, with 12 nucleotides matching TRBD1. V shed 3 bases and J 1 base; nucleotides not matched to a gene: 4. The CDR3 has 16 amino acids. Germline loops: CDR1 SGHTS, CDR2 YDEGEE.

V gene TRBV4-1 combines with J gene TRBJ2-1; TRBD2 agrees at 13 bases. The germline gives CDR1 MGHRA, CDR2 YSYEKL. This CDR3 spans 15 amino acids. V dropped 3 bases and J dropped 7; count of bases not matched to a gene: 3. The CDR3, as DNA: TGCGCCAGCAGCCAGGGACTAGCGGGACGTAATGAGCAGTTCTTC. Its protein is CASSQGLAGRNEQFF.

The chain joins TRBV10-3 to TRBJ2-2, with 12 bases fitting TRBD2. CDR3 length: 17 amino acids. CDR1 ENHRY and CDR2 SYGVKD come from the germline V gene. Trimming cost V 5 bases and J 0 bases; bases outside gene matches: 4. In DNA, the CDR3 is TGTGCCATCAGTCCTAGCGGGAGGGATACGAACACCGGGGAGCTGTTTTTT. The encoded protein is CAISPSGRDTNTGELFF.

This chain links TRBV5-6 with TRBJ2-7, with unresolved D. The ends were cut back, 0 bases at V and 3 bases at J, with 10 bases in the middle. This CDR3 region has 14 residues. Looked up from germline, CDR1 is SGHDT and CDR2 is YYEEEE. Written as DNA, the CDR3 is TGTGCCAGCAGCTTGGGTCTGGGCCACTACGAGCAGTACTTC. Its translation is CASSLGLGHYEQYF.

V gene TRBV3-1 (or the pseudogene TRBV3-2) combines with J gene TRBJ2-1; 11 nucleotides line up with TRBD2. This CDR3 is 16 amino acids long. V shed 1 base, J shed 10 bases, and the junction held 9 bases outside the gene matches. CDR1 LGHDT and CDR2 YNNKEL come from the germline V gene (reference sequence). The CDR3 loop is CASSQGGLAEGREQFF. The CDR3 region has the DNA TGTGCCAGCAGCCAAGGGGGACTAGCGGAGGGTCGCGAGCAGTTCTTC.

This clone appeared a single time. The rearrangement links TRBV7-9 to TRBJ2-1; TRBD2 agrees at 10 bases. The germline V gene has CDR1 SEHNR and CDR2 FQNEAQ (reference sequence). V dropped 5 bases and J dropped 5; count of bases not matched to a gene: 9. The length of the CDR3 is 16 residues. In DNA, the CDR3 is TGTGCCAGCAGCCCCGCCCGTCTAGCGGGGGACAATGAGCAGTTCTTC. It yields the protein CASSPARLAGDNEQFF.

The chain combines TRBV3-1 (or the pseudogene TRBV3-2) with TRBJ2-5; 7 bases fit TRBD2. The germline V gene encodes CDR1 LGHDT and CDR2 YNNKEL (reference sequence). The J segment lost 5 bases and the V segment lost 0 bases, leaving 12 bases of the junction unmatched. This CDR3 region has 17 residues. CDR3 in amino acids: CASSQDWGGPLGETQYF. The DNA for the CDR3 is TGTGCCAGCAGCCAAGATTGGGGGGGACCCCTTGGGGAGACCCAGTACTTC.